The clone carrying this T cell receptor beta chain was observed a handful of times. Its antigen is as yet unknown. This sample was included in a study of T cells in Graves' hyperthyroidism and ophthalmopathy. Study-level points and caveats: Stable hyperthyroidism was told apart from ophthalmopathy by a model built on 13 V-J features. The model identified upcoming ophthalmopathy a median 6.5 months ahead of onset.

CDR1 is SGHTA and CDR2 is FQGTGA in the germline V gene. The CDR3 length is 13 residues. Trimming pared 3 bases from V and 2 bases from J, leaving 6 bases between. Regions amplified from RNA transcripts were the TCR beta CDR3 regions. TCR CDR3 underwent first-round RT-PCR with the HTBI primer set. One entry per CDR3 protein results from TCRdb running MiXCR on the multiplex PCR reads. The table shows a few hundred thousand distinct CDR3 sequences, with around 50% occurring only once. The sequence was collected from an adult woman with Graves' disease, either hyperthyroidism or ophthalmopathy (not recorded which). This sequence joins TRBV7-3 and TRBJ2-3; the D gene is possibly TRBD2 (5 bases). Sequenced: peripheral blood or thyroid tissue (not recorded which). CDR3 nucleotide sequence: TGTGCCAGCAGCTTGGACTCCACAGATACGCAGTATTTT. This codes for CASSLDSTDTQYF.